The rows below give T cell receptor beta chains drawn from one sample of a study of long-term antiretroviral therapy in people with HIV. Using immunoSEQ multiplex PCR, the repertoire was profiled, and TCRdb retains in-frame clones only, with some absent. The sample includes 27,000 or so clones, 65% to 85% of them seen just once. Specimen: unsorted PBMCs, collected 0.8 years before starting antiretroviral therapy. The receptors shown here come from a man aged 18 to 30 with HIV. The CDR3 runs from the conserved cysteine through the conserved F or W. A D gene is named only where the DNA matches it firmly. Not all rows give a size; the values are once, few, many and, for expanded clones, a class.

NA 18 TRBJ1-6 once TRBV11-3 TGTGCCAGCAGCTTAGCCCGGGGGGAGGAGGGGTCCGATTCACCCCTCCACTTT CASSLARGEEGSDSPLHF
TRBD2 17 TRBJ2-3 NA TRBV7-8 TGTGCCAGCAGCTTCAGATTAGCGGGGCCTAGCACAGATACGCAGTATTTT CASSFRLAGPSTDTQYF
NA 14 TRBJ2-1 NA TRBV5-4 TGTGCCAGCAGCTTGGTACTGCAGGCGGGGGAGCAGTTCTTC CASSLVLQAGEQFF
NA 15 TRBJ1-2 once TRBV2 TGTGCCAGCGGGACCTGGGACACCGCTAACTATGGCTACACCTTC CASGTWDTANYGYTF
NA 15 TRBJ1-5 NA TRBV19 TGTGCCAGTTTAATCGGACCGTATAGCAATCAGCCCCAGCATTTT CASLIGPYSNQPQHF
NA 13 TRBJ2-7 once TRBV27 TGTGCCAGCAGTCTAGGACAGTACTACGAGCAGTACTTC CASSLGQYYEQYF
NA 14 TRBJ1-1 NA TRBV10-3 TGTGCCATCAGTTCCCCCGAAGGAAACACTGAAGCTTTCTTT CAISSPEGNTEAFF
TRBD1 13 TRBJ1-5 few TRBV2 TGTGCCAGCGAGGGGGCCTGGAATCAGCCCCAGCATTTT CASEGAWNQPQHF
NA 14 TRBJ2-1 NA TRBV18 TGTGCCAGCTCACCCCTGGGGAGCAACAATGAGCAGTTCTTC CASSPLGSNNEQFF
NA 13 TRBJ2-1 NA TRBV27 TGTGCCAGCAGTCCCCCGGGGTGGAATGAGCAGTTCTTC CASSPPGWNEQFF
TRBD1 14 TRBJ2-3 NA TRBV19 TGTGCCACCAACTACAGGGGGGGCACAGATACGCAGTATTTT CATNYRGGTDTQYF
NA 15 TRBJ2-2 once TRBV5-5 TGTGCCAGCAGCCCGAGGGGGACGAACACCGGGGAGCTGTTTTTT CASSPRGTNTGELFF
NA 15 TRBJ1-1 NA TRBV4-1 TGCGCCAGCAGCCAAGAGGGCGGCCTGGGCACTGAAGCTTTCTTT CASSQEGGLGTEAFF
NA 15 TRBJ2-2 NA TRBV6-4 TGTGCCAGCAGTGACTCGGCGGAGAACACCGGGGAGCTGTTTTTT CASSDSAENTGELFF
TRBD1 17 TRBJ1-4 NA TRBV10-1 TGCGCCAGCAGTGAGACCGCACCGGGACAGGGTAACGAAAAACTGTTTTTT CASSETAPGQGNEKLFF
NA 16 TRBJ1-6 NA TRBV18 TGTGCCAGCTCACTGACAGCGAAGGGGGATAATTCACCCCTCCACTTT CASSLTAKGDNSPLHF
TRBD1 16 TRBJ2-1 medium-sized TRBV6-5 TGTGCCAGCAGTTCCACGGGACAGGGGGCCTACAATGAGCAGTTCTTC CASSSTGQGAYNEQFF
NA 15 TRBJ2-7 few TRBV27 TGTGCCAGCAGAGACCGAGACGGATTCAACTACGAGCAGTACTTC CASRDRDGFNYEQYF
NA 17 TRBJ2-3 NA TRBV5-1 TGCGCCAGCAGCTTGTTTGGCGTTCCCAGCTCCACAGATACGCAGTATTTT CASSLFGVPSSTDTQYF
NA 14 TRBJ2-7 NA TRBV15 TGTGCCACCAGGCCCCGGACGGGGAACTACGAGCAGTACTTC CATRPRTGNYEQYF
NA 14 TRBJ1-2 NA TRBV6-6 TGTGCCAGCAGAATTACGGAACGAGGATATGGCTACACCTTC CASRITERGYGYTF
NA 17 TRBJ2-2 NA TRBV5-4 TGTGCCAGCAGCTTGGCCGTAGTGATTCCTAACACCGGGGAGCTGTTTTTT CASSLAVVIPNTGELFF
NA 14 TRBJ2-1 NA TRBV5-6 TGTGCCAGCAGCTTTCGCAAATCCTACAATGAGCAGTTCTTC CASSFRKSYNEQFF
TRBD1 14 TRBJ1-2 few TRBV5-4 TGTGCCAGCAGCTGGCCGGGACAGCTCTATGGCTACACCTTC CASSWPGQLYGYTF
NA 12 TRBJ1-4 NA TRBV28 TGTGCCAGCAGGGGAGCTAATGAAAAACTGTTTTTT CASRGANEKLFF
NA 14 TRBJ2-7 NA TRBV2 TGTGCCAGCAGTGTAGCGGATCGACTCCACGAGCAGTACTTC CASSVADRLHEQYF
NA 16 TRBJ1-5 NA TRBV7-9 TGTGCCAGCAGCTTTAATTCCGGCTTGGGCAATCAGCCCCAGCATTTT CASSFNSGLGNQPQHF
TRBD1 15 TRBJ1-3 NA TRBV28 TGTGCCAGCATTACAGGGGAGTCTCCTGGAAACACCATATATTTT CASITGESPGNTIYF
TRBD2 18 TRBJ2-1 NA TRBV4-2 TGTGCCAGCAGCCAAGATGCCTCGGGGGGAGACTCCTACAATGAGCAGTTCTTC CASSQDASGGDSYNEQFF
NA 13 TRBJ2-7 NA TRBV18 TGTGCCAGCTTCACCCTTGACAGTTACGAGCAGTACTTC CASFTLDSYEQYF
NA 13 TRBJ2-1 NA TRBV10-1 TGCGCCAGCAGGTTTTGGGCGGCCAATGAGCAGTTCTTC CASRFWAANEQFF
NA 17 TRBJ1-3 once TRBV19 TGTGCCAGTAGGAAATTCGGACAGCCCAACTCTGGAAACACCATATATTTT CASRKFGQPNSGNTIYF
TRBD2 19 TRBJ2-2 NA TRBV9 TGTGCCAGCAGCGTAGTAGGACTAGCGGGAGGTCCGAACACCGGGGAGCTGTTTTTT CASSVVGLAGGPNTGELFF
TRBD2 16 TRBJ2-3 NA TRBV5-5 TGTGCCAGCAGCTTGAGGAGGAGCGGGAGGGCAGATACGCAGTATTTT CASSLRRSGRADTQYF
NA 13 TRBJ2-7 NA TRBV7-2 TGTGCCAGCAGCTCCCCCGGGGGGCACGAGCAGTACTTC CASSSPGGHEQYF
NA 14 TRBJ1-5 NA TRBV28 TGTGCCACCGCCGGCCCATCTAGCAATCAGCCCCAGCATTTT CATAGPSSNQPQHF
NA 13 TRBJ1-5 NA TRBV9 TGTGCCAGCGGACGTAGCGGCAATCAGCCCCAGCATTTT CASGRSGNQPQHF
NA 15 TRBJ1-5 few TRBV28 TGTGCCAGCAATTCGGGATTTTGGGTGGGACAGCCCCAGCATTTT CASNSGFWVGQPQHF
NA 18 TRBJ2-4 NA TRBV10-1 TGCGCCAGCAGTGAGTCGTGGAGGGGGAGGGCAGCCAAAAACATTCAGTACTTC CASSESWRGRAAKNIQYF
NA 15 TRBJ2-1 NA TRBV2 TGTGCCAGCAGTGAAGGGTCAATGGCCTACAATGAGCAGTTCTTC CASSEGSMAYNEQFF
TRBD2 14 TRBJ2-7 NA TRBV6-4 TGTGCCAGCAGTGAGGGCCTTACTAGCGGGAAGCAGTACTTC CASSEGLTSGKQYF
NA 14 TRBJ2-2 NA TRBV7-6 TGTGCCAGCAGCGGGGGGCTGGACACCGGGGAGCTGTTTTTT CASSGGLDTGELFF
NA 15 TRBJ1-6 few TRBV2 TGTGCCAGCAGTGTAAGGGGGAAAAATAATTCACCCCTCCACTTT CASSVRGKNNSPLHF
NA 13 TRBJ2-7 NA TRBV5-8 TGTGCCAGCAGCTTGGTGAGTCTGGGCGAGCAGTACTTC CASSLVSLGEQYF
NA 14 TRBJ2-1 NA TRBV30 TGTGCCTGGACCCCAGACGGTGCCTACAATGAGCAGTTCTTC CAWTPDGAYNEQFF
NA 13 TRBJ2-3 once TRBV27 TGTGCCAGCAGTTCTTGGGGCCCAGATACGCAGTATTTT CASSSWGPDTQYF
TRBD2 14 TRBJ2-7 NA TRBV2 TGTGCCAGCAGTGAACTAGCGGGCCTCGGGGAGCAGTACTTC CASSELAGLGEQYF
NA 12 TRBJ2-7 once TRBV7-2 TGTGCCAGCGCCATGATGGGCTACGAGCAGTACTTC CASAMMGYEQYF
TRBD1 16 TRBJ2-3 NA TRBV4-3 TGCGCCAGCAGCCAAGATCGGGGACAGGGGGCAGATACGCAGTATTTT CASSQDRGQGADTQYF
NA 12 TRBJ2-7 once TRBV5-4 TGTGCCAGCAGGGGCCCTTCCTACGAGCAGTACTTC CASRGPSYEQYF
TRBD2 17 TRBJ2-3 NA TRBV5-1 TGCGCCAGCAGCTCATATGGGACTAGCGGGGGCACAGATACGCAGTATTTT CASSSYGTSGGTDTQYF
NA 13 TRBJ2-7 NA TRBV29-1 TGCAGCGTTGAAGGCGGGACTTCCTACGAGCAGTACTTC CSVEGGTSYEQYF